This T cell receptor (beta chain) was identified during a study of blood T cell repertoires in COVID-19. Study information: Both acute and convalescent COVID-19 samples were obtained from the United States, Italy and Spain. Sources were T cells, B-cell-depleted T cells, or PBMCs; the material itself was cDNA or gDNA.

As handled by the study authors: Reference gene primer amplification gave nucleated cell count estimates. TCRdb's table, derived via immunoSEQ multiplex PCR, lists solely in-frame clones and lacks some. For V, J and clone size, that table is used; D and trimming come from the DNA. The sample carries a few hundred thousand clones, approximately 77% recorded once. The germline V gene encodes CDR1 SGHTA and CDR2 FQGTGA. The CDR3 is made up of 17 amino acids. With 10 bases clipped from V and 0 bases from J, the junction kept 15 bases outside the gene matches. This clonotype was sampled from a young woman with acute or convalescent COVID-19. This sequence joins TRBV7-3 and TRBJ1-5, with 7 bases aligning to TRBD1. Sequences were obtained from peripheral blood. The CDR3 protein is CATTDRASAGSNQPQHF. The CDR3 DNA is TGTGCCACCACAGACAGGGCCTCTGCCGGTAGCAATCAGCCCCAGCATTTT.